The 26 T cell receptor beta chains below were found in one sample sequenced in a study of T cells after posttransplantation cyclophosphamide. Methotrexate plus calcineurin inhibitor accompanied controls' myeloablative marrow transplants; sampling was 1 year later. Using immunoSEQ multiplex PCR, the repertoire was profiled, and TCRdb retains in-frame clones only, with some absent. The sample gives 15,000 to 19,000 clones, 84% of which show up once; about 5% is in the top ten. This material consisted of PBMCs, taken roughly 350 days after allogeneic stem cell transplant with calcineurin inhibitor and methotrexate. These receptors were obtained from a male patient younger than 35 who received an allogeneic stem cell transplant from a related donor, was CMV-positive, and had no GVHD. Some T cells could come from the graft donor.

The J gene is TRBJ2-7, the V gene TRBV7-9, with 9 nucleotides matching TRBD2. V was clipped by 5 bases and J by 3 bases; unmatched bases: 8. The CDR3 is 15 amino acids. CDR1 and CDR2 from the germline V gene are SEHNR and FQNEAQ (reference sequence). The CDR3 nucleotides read TGTGCCAGCAGCCCGCCGGGACTAGCAATCTACGAGCAGTACTTC. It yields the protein CASSPPGLAIYEQYF.

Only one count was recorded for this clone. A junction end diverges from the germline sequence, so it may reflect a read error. CDR3 bases: TGTGCCAGCACCCTGACAGGGCCTTACAGTGAGCAGTTCTTC. Translated: CASTLTGPYSEQFF. The gene calls are TRBV27 and TRBJ2-1, with 7 bases identical to TRBD1. The CDR3 extends over 14 amino acids. Germline CDR1 and CDR2: MNHEY and SMNVEV (reference sequence).

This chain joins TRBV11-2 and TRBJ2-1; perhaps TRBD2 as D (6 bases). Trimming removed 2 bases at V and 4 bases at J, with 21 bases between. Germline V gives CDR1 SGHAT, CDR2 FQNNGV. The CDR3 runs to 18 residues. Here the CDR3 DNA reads TGTGCCAGCAGCTTATGGCCAGGGACTGGCCCCAAGTACAATGAGCAGTTCTTC. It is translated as CASSLWPGTGPKYNEQFF. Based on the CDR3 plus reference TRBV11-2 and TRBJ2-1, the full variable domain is EAGVAQSPRYKIIEKRQSVAFWCNPISGHATLYWYQQILGQGPKLLIQFQNNGVVDDSQLPKDRFSAERLKGVDSTLKIQPAKLEDSAVYLCASSLWPGTGPKYNEQFFGPGTRLTVL.

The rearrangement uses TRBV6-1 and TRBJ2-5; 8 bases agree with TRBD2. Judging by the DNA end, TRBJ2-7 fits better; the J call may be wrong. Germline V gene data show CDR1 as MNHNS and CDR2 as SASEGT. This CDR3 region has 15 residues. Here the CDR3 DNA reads TGTGCCAGCAGTCAGCTAGCGGGCCCATCCTACGAGCAGTACTTC. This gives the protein CASSQLAGPSYEQYF.

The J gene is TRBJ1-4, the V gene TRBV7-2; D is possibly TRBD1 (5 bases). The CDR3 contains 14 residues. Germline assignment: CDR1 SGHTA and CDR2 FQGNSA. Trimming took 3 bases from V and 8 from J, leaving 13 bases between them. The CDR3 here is CASSFQGATEKLFF. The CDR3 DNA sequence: TGTGCCAGCAGCTTTCAAGGGGCGACCGAAAAACTGTTTTTT.

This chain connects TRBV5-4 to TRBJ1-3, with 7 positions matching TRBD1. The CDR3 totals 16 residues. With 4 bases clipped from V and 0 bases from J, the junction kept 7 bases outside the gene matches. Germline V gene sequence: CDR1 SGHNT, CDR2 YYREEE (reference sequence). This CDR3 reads CASSQGDSSSGNTIYF. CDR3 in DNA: TGTGCCAGCAGCCAAGGGGACAGCTCCTCTGGAAACACCATATATTTT.

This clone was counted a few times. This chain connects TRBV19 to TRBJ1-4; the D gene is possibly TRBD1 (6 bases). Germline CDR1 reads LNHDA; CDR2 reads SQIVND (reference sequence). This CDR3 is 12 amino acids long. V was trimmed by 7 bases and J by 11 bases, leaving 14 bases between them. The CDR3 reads CASKETGDKLFF. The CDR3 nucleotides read TGTGCCAGTAAAGAGACAGGTGACAAACTGTTTTTT.

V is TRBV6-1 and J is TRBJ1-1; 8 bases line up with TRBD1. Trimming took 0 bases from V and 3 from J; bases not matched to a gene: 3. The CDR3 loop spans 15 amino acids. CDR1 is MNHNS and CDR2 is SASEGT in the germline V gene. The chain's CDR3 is CASSEAAGGHTEAFF. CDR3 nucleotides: TGTGCCAGCAGTGAAGCGGCAGGGGGCCACACTGAAGCTTTCTTT.

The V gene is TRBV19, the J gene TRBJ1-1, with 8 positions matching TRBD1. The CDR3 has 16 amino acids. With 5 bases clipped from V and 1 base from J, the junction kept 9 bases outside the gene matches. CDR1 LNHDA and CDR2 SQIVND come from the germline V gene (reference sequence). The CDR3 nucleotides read TGTGCCAGTAGTCCATTGACAGGGGCGGGGAACACTGAAGCTTTCTTT. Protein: CASSPLTGAGNTEAFF.

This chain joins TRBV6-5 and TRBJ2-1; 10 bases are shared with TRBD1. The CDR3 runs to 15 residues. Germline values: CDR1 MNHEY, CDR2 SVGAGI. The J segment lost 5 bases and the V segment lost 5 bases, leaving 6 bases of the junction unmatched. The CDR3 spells CASSADRGKNNEQFF. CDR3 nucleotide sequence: TGTGCCAGCAGTGCGGACAGGGGGAAGAACAATGAGCAGTTCTTC.

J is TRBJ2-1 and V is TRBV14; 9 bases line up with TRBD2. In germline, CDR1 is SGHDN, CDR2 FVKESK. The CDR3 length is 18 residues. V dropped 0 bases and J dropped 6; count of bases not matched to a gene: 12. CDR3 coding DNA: TGTGCCAGCAGCCAAGATGGGAGGGGCGGGAGGGCCCTCAATGAGCAGTTCTTC. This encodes CASSQDGRGGRALNEQFF.

DNA for the CDR3: TGTGCCAGCGCCAGACTAGCGGGAGTTTTTGGCAATGAGCAGTTCTTC. Translated: CASARLAGVFGNEQFF. J is TRBJ2-1 and V is TRBV9; 12 bases are shared with TRBD2. From germline, CDR1 is SGDLS and CDR2 YYNGEE. The CDR3 extends over 16 amino acids. The V segment lost 7 bases and the J segment 6 bases; nucleotides outside the gene matches: 11.

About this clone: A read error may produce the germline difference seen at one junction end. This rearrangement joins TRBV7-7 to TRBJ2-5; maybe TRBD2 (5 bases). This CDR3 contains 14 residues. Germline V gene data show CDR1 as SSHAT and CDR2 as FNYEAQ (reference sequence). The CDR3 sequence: CASSRSGYQETQYF. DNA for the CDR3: TGTGCTAGCAGCCGAAGCGGCTACCAAGAGACCCAGTACTTC. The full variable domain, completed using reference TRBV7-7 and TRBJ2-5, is GAGVSQSPRYKVTKRGQDVTLRCDPISSHATLYWYQQALGQGPEFLTYFNYEAQPDKSGLPSDRFSAERPEGSISTLTIQRTEQRDSAMYRCASSRSGYQETQYFGPGTRLLVL.

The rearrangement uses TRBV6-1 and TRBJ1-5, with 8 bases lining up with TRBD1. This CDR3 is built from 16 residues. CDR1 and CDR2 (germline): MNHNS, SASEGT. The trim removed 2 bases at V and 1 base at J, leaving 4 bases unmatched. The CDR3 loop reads CASSERRTGSNQPQHF. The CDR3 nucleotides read TGTGCCAGCAGTGAACGAAGGACAGGGAGCAATCAGCCCCAGCATTTT.

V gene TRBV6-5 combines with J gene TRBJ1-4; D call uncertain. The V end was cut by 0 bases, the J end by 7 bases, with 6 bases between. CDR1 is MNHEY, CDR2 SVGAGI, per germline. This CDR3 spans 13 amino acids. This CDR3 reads CASSYSQIEKLFF. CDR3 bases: TGTGCCAGCAGTTACTCTCAGATTGAAAAACTGTTTTTT.

This CDR3 is CASNLGGPDGYTF. DNA for the CDR3: TGTGCCAGCAACCTCGGGGGGCCGGATGGCTACACCTTC. The chain recombines TRBV18 with TRBJ1-2, with a possible D match to TRBD1 (6 bases). CDR1 and CDR2 (germline): KGHSH, LQKENI. The CDR3 is 13 residues long. Deletions cut 8 bases from V and 6 bases from J, with 16 bases between.

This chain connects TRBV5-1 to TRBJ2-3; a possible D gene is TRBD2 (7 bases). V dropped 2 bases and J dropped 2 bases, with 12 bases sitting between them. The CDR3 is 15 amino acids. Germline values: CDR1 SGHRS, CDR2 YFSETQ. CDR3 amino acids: CASSFRGAPTDTQYF. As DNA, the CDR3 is TGCGCCAGCAGCTTTCGGGGGGCGCCCACAGATACGCAGTATTTT.

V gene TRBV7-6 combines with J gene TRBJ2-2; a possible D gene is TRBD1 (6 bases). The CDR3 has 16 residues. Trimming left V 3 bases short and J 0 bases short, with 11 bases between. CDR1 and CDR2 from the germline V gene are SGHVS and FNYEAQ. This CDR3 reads CASSLDSTSNTGELFF. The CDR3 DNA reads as TGTGCCAGCAGCTTGGACAGCACTTCGAACACCGGGGAGCTGTTTTTT.

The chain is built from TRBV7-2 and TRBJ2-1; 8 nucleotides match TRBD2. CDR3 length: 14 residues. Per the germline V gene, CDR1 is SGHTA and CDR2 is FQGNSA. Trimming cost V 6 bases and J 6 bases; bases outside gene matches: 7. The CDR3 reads CASRSAGGGNEQFF. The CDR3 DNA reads TGTGCCAGCAGGTCTGCGGGGGGTGGCAATGAGCAGTTCTTC.

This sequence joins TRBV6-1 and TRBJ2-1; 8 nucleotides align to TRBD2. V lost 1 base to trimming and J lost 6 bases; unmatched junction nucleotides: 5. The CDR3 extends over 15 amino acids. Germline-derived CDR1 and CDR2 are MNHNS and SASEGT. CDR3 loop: CASSEVSGGINEQFF. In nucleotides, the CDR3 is TGTGCCAGCAGTGAAGTAAGCGGGGGTATCAATGAGCAGTTCTTC.

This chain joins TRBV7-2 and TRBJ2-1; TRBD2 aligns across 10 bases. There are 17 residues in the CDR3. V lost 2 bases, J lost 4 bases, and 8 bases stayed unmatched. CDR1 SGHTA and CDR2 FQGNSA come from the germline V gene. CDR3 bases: TGTGCCAGCAGCTTACGGGCTAGCGGGGGACTGTACAATGAGCAGTTCTTC. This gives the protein CASSLRASGGLYNEQFF.

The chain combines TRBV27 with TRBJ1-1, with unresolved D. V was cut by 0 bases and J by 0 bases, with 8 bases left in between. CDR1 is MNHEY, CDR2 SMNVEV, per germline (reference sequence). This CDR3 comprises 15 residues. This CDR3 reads CASSLSPGMNTEAFF. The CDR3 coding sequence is TGTGCCAGCAGTTTATCGCCAGGTATGAACACTGAAGCTTTCTTT.

CDR3 nucleotide sequence: TGCAGCGGCGGACAGGGAGGCAATCAGCCCCAGCATTTT. Translating gives CSGGQGGNQPQHF. The chain is built from TRBV29-1 and TRBJ1-5; TRBD1 agrees at 8 bases. The V and J ends lost 7 bases and 2 bases, in that order; junction bases with no gene match: 4. There are 13 residues in the CDR3. CDR1 and CDR2 from the germline V gene are SQVTM and ANQGSEA.

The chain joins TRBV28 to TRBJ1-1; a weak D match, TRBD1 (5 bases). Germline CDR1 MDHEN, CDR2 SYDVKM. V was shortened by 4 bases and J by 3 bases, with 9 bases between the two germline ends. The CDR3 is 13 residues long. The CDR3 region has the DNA TGTGCCAGCAGTTGGGGCGGGGACACTGAAGCTTTCTTT. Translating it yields CASSWGGDTEAFF.

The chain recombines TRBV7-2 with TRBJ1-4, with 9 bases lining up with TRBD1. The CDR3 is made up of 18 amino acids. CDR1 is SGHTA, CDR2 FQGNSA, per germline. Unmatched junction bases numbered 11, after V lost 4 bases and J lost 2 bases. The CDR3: CASSSSTGGAKTNEKLFF. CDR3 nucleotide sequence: TGTGCCAGCAGCTCCAGTACAGGGGGCGCGAAGACTAATGAAAAACTGTTTTTT.

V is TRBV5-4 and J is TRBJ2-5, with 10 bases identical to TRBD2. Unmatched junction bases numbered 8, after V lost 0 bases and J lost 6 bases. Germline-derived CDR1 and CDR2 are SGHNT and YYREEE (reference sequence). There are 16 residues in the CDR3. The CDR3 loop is CASSLESASGRKTQYF. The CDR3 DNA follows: TGTGCCAGCAGCTTGGAGAGCGCTAGCGGGAGAAAGACCCAGTACTTC. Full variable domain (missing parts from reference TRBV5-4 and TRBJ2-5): ETGVTQSPTHLIKTRGQQVTLRCSSQSGHNTVSWYQQALGQGPQFIFQYYREEENGRGNFPPRFSGLQFPNYSSELNVNALELDDSALYLCASSLESASGRKTQYFGPGTRLLVL.